This entry is about one TCR beta chain. The antigen remains undetermined. V was pared by 10 bases and J by 4 bases, with 19 bases between. CDR1 is MNHEY and CDR2 is SVGAGI in the germline V gene. The length of the CDR3 is 14 residues. The protocol was immunoSEQ multiplex PCR, while the TCRdb copy is restricted to in-frame clones and leaves out a portion. The sample lists 2 million to 2.5 million clones; nearly 97% were seen once. This sample was taken from a study of shared clonotypes between healthy human individuals. Study-level background: Each donor contributed plates that comprised three CD4 naive, three CD4 memory, two CD8 naive and one CD8 memory. Notes on the study in general: Represented genetic and exposure-history diversity was restricted by having few donors.

The chain has TRBV6-5 and TRBJ1-2, with D hard to call. Sequenced: naive CD4+ T cells sorted from blood. Subset noted: CD45RA+ positively selected. The origin of this receptor is a young man in good health. CDR3 nucleotides: TGTGCCACCGCGGCGCCTTTTAAAGGCTATGGCTACACCTTC. Translated: CATAAPFKGYGYTF.